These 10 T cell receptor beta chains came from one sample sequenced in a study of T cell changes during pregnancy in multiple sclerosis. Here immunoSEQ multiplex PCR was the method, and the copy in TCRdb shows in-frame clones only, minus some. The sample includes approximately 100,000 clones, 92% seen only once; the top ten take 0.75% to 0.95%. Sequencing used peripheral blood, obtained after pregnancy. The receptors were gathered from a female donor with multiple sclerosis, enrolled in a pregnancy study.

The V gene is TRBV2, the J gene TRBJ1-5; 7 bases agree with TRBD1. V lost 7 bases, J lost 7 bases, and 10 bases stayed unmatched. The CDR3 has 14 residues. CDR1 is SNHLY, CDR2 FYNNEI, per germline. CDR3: CASKGQGVGQPQHF. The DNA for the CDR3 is TGTGCCAGCAAAGGCCAGGGGGTGGGACAGCCCCAGCATTTT.

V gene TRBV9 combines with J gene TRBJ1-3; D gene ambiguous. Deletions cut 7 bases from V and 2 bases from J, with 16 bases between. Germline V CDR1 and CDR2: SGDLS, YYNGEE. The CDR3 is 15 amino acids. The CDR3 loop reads CASAGGEPPGNTIYF. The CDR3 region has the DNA TGTGCCAGCGCCGGAGGCGAGCCTCCTGGAAACACCATATATTTT. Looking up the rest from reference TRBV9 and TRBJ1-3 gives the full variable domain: DSGVTQTPKHLITATGQRVTLRCSPRSGDLSVYWYQQSLDQGLQFLIQYYNGEERAKGNILERFSAQQFPDLHSELNLSSLELGDSALYFCASAGGEPPGNTIYFGEGSWLTVV.

CDR3 DNA: TGTGCCAGCAAGGAGGAGATAGGGTTCTTC. It encodes CASKEEIGFF. V gene TRBV6-4 combines with J gene TRBJ2-1, with D possibly matching TRBD2 (5 bases). Trimming shortened V by 7 bases and J by 15 bases, and 13 bases separated the two germline ends. The germline V gene has CDR1 MRHNA and CDR2 SNTAGT. The CDR3 spans 10 residues.

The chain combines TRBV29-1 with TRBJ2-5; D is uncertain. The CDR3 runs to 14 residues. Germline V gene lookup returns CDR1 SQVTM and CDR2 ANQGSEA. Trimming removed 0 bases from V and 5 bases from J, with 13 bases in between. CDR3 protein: CSVEDRGQRETQYF. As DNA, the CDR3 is TGCAGCGTTGAAGATCGTGGTCAGAGGGAGACCCAGTACTTC. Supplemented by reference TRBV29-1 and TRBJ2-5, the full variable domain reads SAVISQKPSRDICQRGTSLTIQCQVDSQVTMMFWYRQQPGQSLTLIATANQGSEATYESGFVIDKFPISRPNLTFSTLTVSNMSPEDSSIYLCSVEDRGQRETQYFGPGTRLLVL.

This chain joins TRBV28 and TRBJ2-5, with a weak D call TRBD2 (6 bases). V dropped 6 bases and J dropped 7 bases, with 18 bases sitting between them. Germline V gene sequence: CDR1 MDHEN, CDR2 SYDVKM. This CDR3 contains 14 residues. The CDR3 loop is CASRATGMEGTQYF. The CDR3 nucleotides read TGTGCCAGCAGGGCGACGGGGATGGAGGGGACCCAGTACTTC.

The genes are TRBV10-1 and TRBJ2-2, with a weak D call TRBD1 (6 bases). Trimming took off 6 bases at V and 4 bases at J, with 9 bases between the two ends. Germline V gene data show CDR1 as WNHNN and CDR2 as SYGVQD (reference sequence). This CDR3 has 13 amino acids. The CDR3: CASRQGLTGELFF. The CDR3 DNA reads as TGCGCCAGCAGGCAGGGGCTCACCGGGGAGCTGTTTTTT.

The CDR3 loop is CASSPTGTGLNEQFF. The DNA for the CDR3 is TGTGCCAGCAGCCCCACCGGGACAGGGCTCAATGAGCAGTTCTTC. The chain recombines TRBV11-3 with TRBJ2-1, with TRBD1 matching over 9 bases. This CDR3 spans 15 amino acids. The trim removed 5 bases at V and 6 bases at J, leaving 8 bases unmatched. Germline V CDR1 and CDR2: SGHNT, YENEEA.

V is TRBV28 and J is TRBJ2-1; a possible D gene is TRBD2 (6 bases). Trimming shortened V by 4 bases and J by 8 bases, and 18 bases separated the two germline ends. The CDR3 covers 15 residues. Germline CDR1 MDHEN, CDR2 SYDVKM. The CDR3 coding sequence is TGTGCCAGCAGTTCTCCGGGATTTACGGGGGATGAGCAGTTCTTC. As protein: CASSSPGFTGDEQFF. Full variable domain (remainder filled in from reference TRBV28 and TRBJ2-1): DVKVTQSSRYLVKRTGEKVFLECVQDMDHENMFWYRQDPGLGLRLIYFSYDVKMKEKGDIPEGYSVSREKKERFSLILESASTNQTSMYLCASSSPGFTGDEQFFGPGTRLTVL.

CDR3 in DNA: TGTGCCAGCAGCTTAGGGGGCCGGAGGGAAAAAAACATTCAGTACTTC. Protein product: CASSLGGRREKNIQYF. The rearrangement uses TRBV13 and TRBJ2-4, with D perhaps TRBD2 (6 bases). This CDR3 has 16 residues. Trimming took 0 bases from V and 4 from J, leaving 13 bases between them. The germline V gene has CDR1 PRHDT and CDR2 FYEKMQ (reference sequence).

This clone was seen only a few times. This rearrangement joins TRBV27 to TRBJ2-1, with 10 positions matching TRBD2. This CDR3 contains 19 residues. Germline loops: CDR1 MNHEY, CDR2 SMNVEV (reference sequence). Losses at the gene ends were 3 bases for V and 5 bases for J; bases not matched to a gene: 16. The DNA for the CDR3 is TGTGCCAGCAGTTTCCGACCTAGCGGGAGTATCCAGAGGAACAATGAGCAGTTCTTC. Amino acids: CASSFRPSGSIQRNNEQFF.